A single sample gave rise to the 5 T cell receptor beta chains below, sequenced in a study of identical twins. TCRdb reprocessed the 5' RACE reads via MiXCR and lists one record per CDR3 protein. Of under 450,000 distinct CDR3 sequences in the sample, roughly 20% were seen once. Sequencing was carried out using naive T cells sorted from blood. All receptors come from a man over 45 in good health.

This rearrangement joins TRBV6-2 or TRBV6-3 to TRBJ1-2; 8 bases are a match to TRBD1. Germline V gene lookup returns CDR1 MNHEY and CDR2 SVGEGT. V shed 11 bases and J 1 base; nucleotides not matched to a gene: 3. The CDR3 covers 12 residues. DNA for the CDR3: TGTGCCGTCGGACAGGGTAACTATGGCTACACCTTC. Protein product: CAVGQGNYGYTF.

This clonotype was detected a few times. V is TRBV6-1 and J is TRBJ2-3; D is perhaps TRBD1 (6 bases). The CDR3 is 14 amino acids. V gave up 5 bases and J gave up 1 base, with 10 bases separating them. Per germline, CDR1 MNHNS and CDR2 SASEGT. The chain's CDR3 is CASSTGFGTDTQYF. CDR3 sequence (DNA): TGTGCCAGCAGTACAGGGTTTGGCACAGATACGCAGTATTTT.

The chain carries TRBV11-2 and TRBJ2-7, with TRBD2 matching 7 bases. The trim removed 5 bases at V and 3 bases at J, leaving 7 bases unmatched. Germline lookup yields CDR1 SGHAT and CDR2 FQNNGV. The length of the CDR3 is 14 residues. The CDR3 is CASSNRAGIYEQYF. The CDR3, as DNA: TGTGCCAGCAGCAACCGAGCGGGGATCTACGAGCAGTACTTC.

V gene TRBV7-9 combines with J gene TRBJ1-5; unclear D gene. The CDR3 sequence is 14 residues long. Germline V CDR1 and CDR2: SEHNR, FQNEAQ (reference sequence). Trimming took 5 bases from V and 3 from J, leaving 11 bases between them. The CDR3 loop is CASSQTGPNQPQHF. In nucleotides, the CDR3 is TGTGCCAGCAGCCAAACGGGTCCCAATCAGCCCCAGCATTTT. The variable domain in full, completed from reference TRBV7-9 and TRBJ1-5, reads DTGVSQNPRHKITKRGQNVTFRCDPISEHNRLYWYRQTLGQGPEFLTYFQNEAQLEKSRLLSDRFSAERPKGSFSTLEIQRTEQGDSAMYLCASSQTGPNQPQHFGDGTRLSIL.

This clonotype showed up just a few times. This sequence joins TRBV12-3 or TRBV12-4 and TRBJ2-7; tentatively, D is TRBD2 (6 bases). The V end lost 6 bases, the J end lost 6 bases, and 18 bases lay between the germline ends. This CDR3 has 14 residues. CDR3 residues: CASREGLHGGEQYF. DNA for the CDR3: TGTGCCAGCAGGGAGGGACTTCACGGGGGCGAGCAGTACTTC.